One sample yielded the 10 T cell receptor beta chains listed below, sequenced in a study of spatial heterogeneity in lung cancer. Regarding the study as a whole: For expanded intratumoral alpha and beta TCRs, counts tracked tumor mutation counts.

Via MiXCR, TCRdb re-called the 5' RACE reads, giving one row per CDR3 protein. The sample comprises 20,000 to 30,000 distinct CDR3 sequences, under 10% of which are singletons, and roughly 8% rests with the top ten. Sample time point: sample taken at primary tumor resection. Their cognate antigens are unknown. This specimen consisted of lung tumor tissue, obtained at surgery. These receptors were taken from a male donor with early-stage non-small cell lung cancer.

Ten or more counts support this clonotype. This chain uses TRBV9 with TRBJ2-5; TRBD2 aligns across 10 bases. V was clipped by 4 bases and J by 5 bases; unmatched bases: 11. CDR1 is SGDLS and CDR2 is YYNGEE in the germline V gene. The length of the CDR3 is 16 residues. CDR3 amino acids: CASSSGASGSGETQYF. The CDR3 region has the DNA TGTGCCAGCAGCTCAGGGGCTAGCGGGAGTGGGGAGACCCAGTACTTC.

The rearrangement joins TRBV5-4 to TRBJ1-1; weak D call: TRBD1 (6 bases). CDR1 is SGHNT and CDR2 is YYREEE in the germline V gene (reference sequence). With 5 bases removed from V and 3 bases from J, the gap between germline ends came to 11 bases. The CDR3 totals 13 residues. CDR3 loop: CASRDSIYTEAFF. The CDR3 coding sequence is TGTGCCAGCAGGGACAGTATATACACTGAAGCTTTCTTT. Drawing the rest from reference TRBV5-4 and TRBJ1-1, the complete variable domain is ETGVTQSPTHLIKTRGQQVTLRCSSQSGHNTVSWYQQALGQGPQFIFQYYREEENGRGNFPPRFSGLQFPNYSSELNVNALELDDSALYLCASRDSIYTEAFFGQGTRLTVV.

This chain connects TRBV29-1 to TRBJ2-5; D is possibly TRBD2 (5 bases). Germline lookup yields CDR1 SQVTM and CDR2 ANQGSEA. The V end lost 7 bases, the J end lost 7 bases, and 10 bases lay between the germline ends. The CDR3 covers 10 residues. The CDR3 loop is CSAGGGTQYF. CDR3 DNA sequence: TGCAGCGCAGGAGGAGGGACCCAGTACTTC.

Only a few counts were recorded for this clonotype. The chain joins TRBV7-6 to TRBJ2-5; TRBD2 might be the D (6 bases). V shed 1 base and J shed 6 bases, with 12 bases lying between them. Germline loops: CDR1 SGHVS, CDR2 FNYEAQ. This CDR3 comprises 14 residues. The CDR3 protein is CASSLEASEKTQYF. Written as DNA, the CDR3 is TGTGCCAGCAGCTTAGAGGCTAGCGAGAAGACCCAGTACTTC. The full variable domain, rest sourced from reference TRBV7-6 and TRBJ2-5, is GAGVSQSPRYKVTKRGQDVALRCDPISGHVSLYWYRQALGQGPEFLTYFNYEAQQDKSGLPNDRFSAERPEGSISTLTIQRTEQRDSAMYRCASSLEASEKTQYFGPGTRLLVL.

The V gene is TRBV2, the J gene TRBJ1-5, with D unclear. The germline gives CDR1 SNHLY, CDR2 FYNNEI. Deletions cut 5 bases from V and 3 bases from J, with 14 bases between. This CDR3 is built from 15 residues. The CDR3 DNA reads as TGTGCCAGCAGTTTAGACGGCCCCTCCAATCAGCCCCAGCATTTT. Amino acid sequence: CASSLDGPSNQPQHF.

This clonotype was seen at least ten times. The V gene is TRBV7-2, the J gene TRBJ2-1, with 9 bases matching TRBD2. Germline CDR1 is SGHTA and CDR2 is FQGNSA. This CDR3 is 16 amino acids long. V gave up 5 bases and J gave up 9 bases; unmatched junction bases: 14. The CDR3 DNA reads as TGTGCCAGCAGCCTCCGCGGGCGGGGGGGCCAAGGTGAGCAGTTCTTC. Protein sequence: CASSLRGRGGQGEQFF.

Ten or more counts support this clonotype. This chain joins TRBV20-1 and TRBJ2-7; TRBD1 might be the D (6 bases). This CDR3 has 14 amino acids. Germline assignment: CDR1 DFQATT and CDR2 SNEGSKA (reference sequence). V was shortened by 5 bases and J by 3 bases, with 17 bases between the two germline ends. DNA of the CDR3: TGCAGTGCTCCCTCGGGACACCTCTTCTACGAGCAGTACTTC. Protein product: CSAPSGHLFYEQYF.

This chain connects TRBV20-1 to TRBJ2-5, with D perhaps assigned TRBD1 or TRBD2 (7 bases each). Trimming removed 6 bases at V and 8 bases at J, with 19 bases between. Germline CDR1 and CDR2: DFQATT and SNEGSKA (reference sequence). CDR3 length: 13 amino acids. CDR3 nucleotides: TGCAGTGCATTGGGAGGGGGCGAGGACACCCAGTACTTC. This encodes CSALGGGEDTQYF.

This clonotype counts as medium-sized. The chain employs TRBV4-3 and TRBJ1-3; TRBD1 is a possible D gene (6 bases). The CDR3 is 15 residues long. V lost 1 base and J 1 base, leaving 8 bases between the germline ends. Germline lookup yields CDR1 LGHNA and CDR2 YSLEER. The CDR3 sequence is CASSQAQGSGNTIYF. CDR3 DNA: TGCGCCAGCAGCCAAGCACAGGGTTCTGGAAACACCATATATTTT.

The chain has TRBV9 and TRBJ1-1; unclear D gene. Trimming cost V 0 bases and J 4 bases, with 13 bases left between them. CDR1 SGDLS and CDR2 YYNGEE come from the germline V gene. This CDR3 comprises 15 residues. The CDR3 coding sequence is TGTGCCAGCAGCGTAGGGGAGGGCGTGAGCACTGAAGCTTTCTTT. It codes for CASSVGEGVSTEAFF.